This T cell receptor (beta chain) emerged from a study of OX40 agonist ivuxolimab in advanced cancers. The study, taken as a whole, reports: On average, CD8+ T cells showed a greater number of expanded clones than CD4+.

If patients had autoimmune disease history or systemic immunosuppression, they were excluded. Per the germline V gene, CDR1 is SGHTA and CDR2 is FQGTGA. The V end lost 1 base, the J end lost 0 bases, and 9 bases lay between the germline ends. This CDR3 comprises 16 residues. The repertoire was sequenced with immunoSEQ multiplex PCR; TCRdb's copy has only in-frame clones and lacks some. The repertoire holds 30,000 to 35,000 clones, with approximately 80% as singletons. A note on this clone: Its antigen remains unknown.

The sequencing here drew on CD4+ or CD8+ T cells sorted from blood, taken in a trial of the OX40 agonist ivuxolimab. This TCR was recovered from an adult with an advanced solid tumor such as melanoma, head and neck, liver or kidney cancer. The chain couples TRBV7-3 to TRBJ2-2, with D unclear. In nucleotides, the CDR3 is TGTGCCAGCAGCTTAAATGCCCCTCCGAACACCGGGGAGCTGTTTTTT. Its protein product is CASSLNAPPNTGELFF.